The text below deals with one T cell receptor (beta chain). Its matching antigen is unknown. A read error may explain this, as a much larger clone is one base away. This specimen includes other DNA sequences encoding the same CDR3. These data come from a study of shared clonotypes between healthy human individuals. Across the whole study: There were three CD4 naive, three CD4 memory, two CD8 naive and one CD8 memory plates per donor. General study findings and limits: Enrolling few donors narrowed the genetic and exposure-history diversity that was represented.

CD8 cells classed as naive were CD45RO-negative and positively selected for CCR7, excluding terminally differentiated effector memory CD45RA+ cells. There were no recent acute infections or vaccinations among the donors, who were healthy HIV-negative adults. Clones were read by immunoSEQ multiplex PCR, and TCRdb kept only the in-frame ones, dropping some. The top ten hold around 0.12% of the sample, which has around 600,000 clones, around 96% seen once. This clonotype originated in a woman under 40 in good health. Specimen: naive CD8+ T cells sorted from blood.

CDR3 residues: CASSLVDTEAFF. CDR3 coding DNA: TGTGCCAGCAGCTTGGTAGACACTGAAGCTTTCTTT. The chain is built from TRBV5-6 and TRBJ1-1; D gene uncertain. V was clipped by 0 bases and J by 3 bases, with 3 bases between them. The CDR3 length is 12 residues. Germline V lookup: CDR1 SGHDT, CDR2 YYEEEE. Complete variable domain (other parts from reference TRBV5-6 and TRBJ1-1): DAGVTQSPTHLIKTRGQQVTLRCSPKSGHDTVSWYQQALGQGPQFIFQYYEEEERQRGNFPDRFSGHQFPNYSSELNVNALLLGDSALYLCASSLVDTEAFFGQGTRLTVV.